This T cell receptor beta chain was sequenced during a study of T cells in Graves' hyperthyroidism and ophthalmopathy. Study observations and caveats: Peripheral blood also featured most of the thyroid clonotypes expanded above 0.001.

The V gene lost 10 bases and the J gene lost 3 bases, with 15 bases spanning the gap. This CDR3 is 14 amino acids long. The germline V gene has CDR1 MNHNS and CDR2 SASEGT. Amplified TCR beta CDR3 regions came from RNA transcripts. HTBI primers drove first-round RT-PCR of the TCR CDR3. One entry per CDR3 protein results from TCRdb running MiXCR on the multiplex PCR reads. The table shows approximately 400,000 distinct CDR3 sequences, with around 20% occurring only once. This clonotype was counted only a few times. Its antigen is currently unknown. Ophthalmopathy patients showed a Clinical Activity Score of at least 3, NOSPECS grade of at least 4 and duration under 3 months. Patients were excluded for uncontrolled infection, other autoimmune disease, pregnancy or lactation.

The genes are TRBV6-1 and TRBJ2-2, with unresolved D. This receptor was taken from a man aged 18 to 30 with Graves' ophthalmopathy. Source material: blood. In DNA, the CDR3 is TGTGCCACAGTGGGGTTGGGTTACACCGGGGAGCTGTTTTTT. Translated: CATVGLGYTGELFF.